These 10 T cell receptor beta chains originate from one sample sequenced in a study of blood T cell repertoires in COVID-19. The table came from immunoSEQ multiplex PCR; TCRdb's copy has only in-frame clones and leaves some out. The sample lists about 100,000 clones; roughly 92% were seen once. Material: peripheral blood. These receptors were collected from a man in his 70s with acute or convalescent COVID-19.

The chain uses TRBV27 and TRBJ2-5; the match to TRBD2 covers 8 bases. V dropped 7 bases and J dropped 5; count of bases not matched to a gene: 9. The germline CDR1 and CDR2 sequences are MNHEY and SMNVEV (reference sequence). The CDR3 runs 14 residues. CDR3 coding DNA: TGTGCCAGCAAGAGGGGACTAGGAATCGAGACCCAGTACTTC. Translated: CASKRGLGIETQYF.

CDR3 bases: TGTGCCAGCAGTCCCAGGCAGGGGCGGAACACTGAAGCTTTCTTT. Residues: CASSPRQGRNTEAFF. The chain links TRBV6-5 to TRBJ1-1, with D possibly TRBD1 on 6 matching bases. Germline lookup yields CDR1 MNHEY and CDR2 SVGAGI. With 5 bases removed from V and 1 base from J, the gap between germline ends came to 14 bases. The CDR3 spans 15 residues.

The J gene is TRBJ1-3, the V gene TRBV5-1; D remains ambiguous. The CDR3 runs to 13 residues. V shed 2 bases and J shed 3 bases, with 6 bases lying between them. Germline assignment: CDR1 SGHRS and CDR2 YFSETQ. This CDR3 is CASSFAGGNTIYF. The CDR3 DNA is TGCGCCAGCAGCTTCGCAGGTGGAAACACCATATATTTT.

V usage is TRBV12-5 and J usage is TRBJ1-1, with TRBD1 matching 7 bases. The CDR3 loop spans 14 amino acids. Germline-derived CDR1 and CDR2 are LGHNT and FRNRAP. V lost 4 bases to trimming and J lost 4 bases; unmatched junction nucleotides: 6. CDR3 sequence: CASGSLRQGTEAFF. Written as DNA, the CDR3 is TGTGCTAGTGGTTCCCTTAGACAGGGCACTGAAGCTTTCTTT.

V is TRBV18 and J is TRBJ2-3; 7 nucleotides align to TRBD1. The V and J ends lost 3 bases and 0 bases, in that order; junction bases with no gene match: 3. CDR1 and CDR2 from the germline V gene are KGHSH and LQKENI. CDR3 length: 15 residues. In nucleotides, the CDR3 is TGTGCCAGCTCACCGGACAGGACTAGCACAGATACGCAGTATTTT. This translates into CASSPDRTSTDTQYF.

This clone was recorded once. V is TRBV4-2 and J is TRBJ2-2; the match to TRBD2 covers 14 bases. Germline lookup yields CDR1 LGHNA and CDR2 YNFKEQ. The CDR3 length is 18 residues. Trimming at V came to 0 bases and at J to 0 bases, leaving 0 bases not matched to a gene. CDR3 DNA: TGTGCCAGCAGCCAAGAGACTAGCGGGGGGGCGAACACCGGGGAGCTGTTTTTT. Translating gives CASSQETSGGANTGELFF.

V and J are TRBV7-2 and TRBJ2-3, with unresolved D. Per germline, CDR1 SGHTA and CDR2 FQGNSA. The CDR3 runs to 15 residues. Trimming stripped 2 bases from V and 0 bases from J, with 9 bases between. CDR3 nucleotides: TGTGCCAGCAGCTTATCACCAGTAAGCACAGATACGCAGTATTTT. Encoded protein: CASSLSPVSTDTQYF. Full variable domain (missing parts from reference TRBV7-2 and TRBJ2-3): GAGVSQSPSNKVTEKGKDVELRCDPISGHTALYWYRQSLGQGLEFLIYFQGNSAPDKSGLPSDRFSAERTGGSVSTLTIQRTQQEDSAVYLCASSLSPVSTDTQYFGPGTRLTVL.

V usage is TRBV6-5 and J usage is TRBJ2-7; 7 bases map to TRBD2. With 1 base clipped from V and 0 bases from J, the junction kept 6 bases outside the gene matches. The CDR3 extends over 16 amino acids. CDR1 MNHEY and CDR2 SVGAGI come from the germline V gene. The CDR3 sequence: CASSYLAGLSSYEQYF. CDR3 DNA sequence: TGTGCCAGCAGTTACTTAGCGGGCCTATCCTCCTACGAGCAGTACTTC.

The rearrangement joins TRBV6-4 to TRBJ1-2; 10 nucleotides align to TRBD1. The CDR3 loop spans 16 amino acids. With 2 bases clipped from V and 2 bases from J, the junction kept 5 bases outside the gene matches. Looked up from germline, CDR1 is MRHNA and CDR2 is SNTAGT. CDR3 DNA sequence: TGTGCCAGCAGTGACCCTTCGGACAGGGGGAACTATGGCTACACCTTC. Amino acid sequence: CASSDPSDRGNYGYTF.

V gene TRBV23-1 combines with J gene TRBJ1-5, with TRBD1 matching 8 bases. TRBV23-1 is identified as an open reading frame with a role that is uncertain. With 3 bases clipped from V and 2 bases from J, the junction kept 0 bases outside the gene matches. The CDR3 extends over 14 amino acids. CDR3 bases: TGCGCCAGCAGTCAGGGACAGGGCAATCAGCCCCAGCATTTT. Protein sequence: CASSQGQGNQPQHF.